The TCR beta chain described here comes from a study of naive and memory T cell subsets. Study-wide results and caveats: In naive cells, over 90% of TCR sequences were seen only once. Naive and memory repertoire findings lacked a ground truth for validation. Clonotypes are single alpha or beta chains, not paired receptors. Naive and memory subsets had different power law exponents for TCR abundance.

This clonotype has ten or more counts. The antigen is unknown. Both TRBC1 and TRBC2 were covered by a beta constant-region primer of two equimolar oligonucleotides. Ligated cDNA was amplified by four rounds of PCR with nested alpha and beta constant-region primers and SP2. MiXCR was run by TCRdb on the UMI-ligation and nested PCR reads, yielding one entry per CDR3 protein. In the table there are about 22,000 distinct CDR3 sequences, roughly 8.2% of which are singletons. V was shortened by 0 bases and J by 0 bases, with 12 bases between the two germline ends. The CDR3 is 16 residues long. Germline V gene data show CDR1 as LGHDT and CDR2 as YNNKEL (reference sequence).

What was sequenced was central memory CD8+ T cells from blood. The origin of this receptor is a human donor in good health. This rearrangement joins TRBV3-1 to TRBJ2-7; maybe TRBD2 (6 bases). The CDR3 region is CASSQDGGFISYEQYF. CDR3 DNA sequence: TGTGCCAGCAGCCAAGATGGGGGGTTTATCTCCTACGAGCAGTACTTC.